Listed below are T cell receptor beta chains from one sample, sequenced in a study of low-dose radiotherapy and immunotherapy resistance in tumors. A single record per CDR3 protein comes from TCRdb applying MiXCR to the reads. The repertoire has about 39,000 distinct CDR3 sequences, roughly 28% of them found once; the top ten carry around 3.9%. The material was PBMCs, obtained before treatment. The receptors come from a male donor with gallbladder cancer. The CDR3 runs from the conserved cysteine through the conserved F or W. The D gene is left open where the match is weak. Expanded clones are given a class, and other clones once, few, many or no size at all.

-	TRBJ2-3	TRBD2	TRBV7-9	CASSPRLAGGADTQYF	TGTGCCAGCAGCCCCAGACTAGCGGGAGGGGCAGATACGCAGTATTTT
-	TRBJ2-4	TRBD2	TRBV29-1	CSGRDYTNIQYF	TGCAGCGGCCGGGACTATACAAACATTCAGTACTTC
many	TRBJ1-4	-	TRBV4-1	CASSQGGTEVFSDYFGKLLFF	TGCGCCAGCAGCCAAGGCGGGACGGAGGTGTTTTCGGACTACTTCGGAAAACTTCTGTTTTTT
-	TRBJ2-1	-	TRBV5-5	CASSLIGGGVDEQFF	TGTGCCAGCAGCTTGATCGGCGGGGGCGTGGATGAGCAGTTCTTC
few	TRBJ1-1	TRBD1	TRBV7-9	CASRRTGGAGNTEAFF	TGTGCCAGCCGCAGGACAGGGGGCGCGGGGAACACTGAAGCTTTCTTT
-	TRBJ1-6	-	TRBV6-5	CGSILGPREANSPLHF	TGTGGCAGCATCTTGGGCCCCCGGGAGGCAAATTCACCCCTCCACTTT
-	TRBJ1-2	TRBD1	TRBV28	CASSSTRTGIYNYGYTF	TGTGCCAGCAGTTCAACTCGGACAGGGATATACAACTATGGCTACACCTTC
many	TRBJ1-2	-	TRBV4-1	CASSQDARQGTGYTF	TGCGCCAGCAGCCAAGATGCGCGGCAGGGGACTGGCTACACCTTC
many	TRBJ1-5	-	TRBV12-3/TRBV12-4	CASSQWTENQPQHF	TGTGCCAGCAGCCAATGGACAGAAAATCAGCCCCAGCATTTT
many	TRBJ2-5	-	TRBV4-2	CASSRTPQETQYF	TGTGCCAGCAGCCGGACACCACAAGAGACCCAGTACTTC